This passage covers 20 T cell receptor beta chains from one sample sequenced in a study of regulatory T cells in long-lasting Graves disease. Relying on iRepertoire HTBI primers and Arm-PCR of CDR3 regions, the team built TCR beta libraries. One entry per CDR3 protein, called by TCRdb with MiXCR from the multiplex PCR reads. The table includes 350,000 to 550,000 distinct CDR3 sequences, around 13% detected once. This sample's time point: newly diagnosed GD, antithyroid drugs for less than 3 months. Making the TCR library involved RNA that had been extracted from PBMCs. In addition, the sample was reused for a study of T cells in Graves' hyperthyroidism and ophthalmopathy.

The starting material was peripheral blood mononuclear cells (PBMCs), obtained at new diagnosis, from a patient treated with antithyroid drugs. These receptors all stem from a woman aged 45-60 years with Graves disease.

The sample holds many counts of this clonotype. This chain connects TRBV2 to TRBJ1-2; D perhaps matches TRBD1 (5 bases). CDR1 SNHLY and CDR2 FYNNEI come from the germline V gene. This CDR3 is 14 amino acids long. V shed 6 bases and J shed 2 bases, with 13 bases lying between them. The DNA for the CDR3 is TGTGCCAGCAGCCGACAGACCCAAAACTATGGCTACACCTTC. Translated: CASSRQTQNYGYTF.

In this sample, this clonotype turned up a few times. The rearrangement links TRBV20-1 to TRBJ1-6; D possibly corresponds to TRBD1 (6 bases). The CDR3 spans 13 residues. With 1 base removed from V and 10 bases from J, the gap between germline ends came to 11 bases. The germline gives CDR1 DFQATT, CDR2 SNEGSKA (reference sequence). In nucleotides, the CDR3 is TGCAGTGCTAGAGTGGGGGCCGAATCACCCCTCCACTTT. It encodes CSARVGAESPLHF.

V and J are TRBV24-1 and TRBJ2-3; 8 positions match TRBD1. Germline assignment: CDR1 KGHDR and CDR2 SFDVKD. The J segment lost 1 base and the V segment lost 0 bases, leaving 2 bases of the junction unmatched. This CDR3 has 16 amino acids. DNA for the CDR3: TGTGCCACCAGTGATTTGCAGGGGGCGGGCACAGATACGCAGTATTTT. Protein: CATSDLQGAGTDTQYF.

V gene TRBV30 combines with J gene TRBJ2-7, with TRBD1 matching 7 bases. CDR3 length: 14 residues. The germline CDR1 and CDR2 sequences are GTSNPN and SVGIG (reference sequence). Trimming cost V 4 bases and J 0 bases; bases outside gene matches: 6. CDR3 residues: CAWTGTVSSYEQYF. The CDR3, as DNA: TGTGCCTGGACCGGGACAGTGAGCTCCTACGAGCAGTACTTC.

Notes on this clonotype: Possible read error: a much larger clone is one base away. DNA for the CDR3: TGCAGCGTTGGGGCTAGCGGGAGTATCTTCTTTATAGATACGCAGTATTTT. It encodes CSVGASGSIFFIDTQYF. The V call is TRBV29-1, the J call TRBJ2-3; TRBD2 agrees at 10 bases. Looked up from germline, CDR1 is SQVTM and CDR2 is ANQGSEA. V shed 4 bases and J 5 bases; nucleotides not matched to a gene: 15. The CDR3 extends over 17 amino acids.

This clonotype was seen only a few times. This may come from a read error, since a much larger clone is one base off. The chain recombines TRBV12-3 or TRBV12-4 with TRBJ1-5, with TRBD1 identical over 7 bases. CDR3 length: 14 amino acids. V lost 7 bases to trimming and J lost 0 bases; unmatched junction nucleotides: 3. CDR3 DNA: TGTGCCAGCACCGGGACAGATAGCAATCAGCCCCAGCATTTT. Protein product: CASTGTDSNQPQHF.

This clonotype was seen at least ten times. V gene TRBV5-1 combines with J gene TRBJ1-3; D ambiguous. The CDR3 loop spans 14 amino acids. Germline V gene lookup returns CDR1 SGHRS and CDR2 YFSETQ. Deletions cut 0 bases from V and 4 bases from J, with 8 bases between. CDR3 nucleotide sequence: TGCGCCAGCAGCTTGGCCGGACGAGGAAACACCATATATTTT. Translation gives CASSLAGRGNTIYF.

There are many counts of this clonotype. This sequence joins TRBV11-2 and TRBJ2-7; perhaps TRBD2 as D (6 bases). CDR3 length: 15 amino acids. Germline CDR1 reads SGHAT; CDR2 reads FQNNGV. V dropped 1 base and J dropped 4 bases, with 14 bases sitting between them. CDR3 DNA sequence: TGTGCCAGCAGCTTAGTTACGGGAGCGCAATACGAGCAGTACTTC. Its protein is CASSLVTGAQYEQYF.

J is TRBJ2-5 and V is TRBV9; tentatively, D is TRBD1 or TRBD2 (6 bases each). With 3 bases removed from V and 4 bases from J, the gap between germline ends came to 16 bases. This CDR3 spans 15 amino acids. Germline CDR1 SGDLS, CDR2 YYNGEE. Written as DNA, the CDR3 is TGTGCCAGCAGCGCCACTGGGGGGCGGGGAGAGACCCAGTACTTC. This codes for CASSATGGRGETQYF.

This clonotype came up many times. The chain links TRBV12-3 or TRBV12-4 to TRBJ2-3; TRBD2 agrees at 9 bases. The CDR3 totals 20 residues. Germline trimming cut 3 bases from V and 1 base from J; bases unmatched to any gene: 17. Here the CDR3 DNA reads TGTGCCAGCAGTTTTCGTTTTTCGACTAGCGGAGGGACGGGCACAGATACGCAGTATTTT. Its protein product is CASSFRFSTSGGTGTDTQYF.

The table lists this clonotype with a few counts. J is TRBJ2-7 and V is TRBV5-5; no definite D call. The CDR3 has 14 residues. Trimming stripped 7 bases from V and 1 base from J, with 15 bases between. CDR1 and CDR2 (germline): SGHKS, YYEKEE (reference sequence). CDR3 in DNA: TGTGCCAGCCGATCGGACGGTGAGTCCTACGAGCAGTACTTC. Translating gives CASRSDGESYEQYF.

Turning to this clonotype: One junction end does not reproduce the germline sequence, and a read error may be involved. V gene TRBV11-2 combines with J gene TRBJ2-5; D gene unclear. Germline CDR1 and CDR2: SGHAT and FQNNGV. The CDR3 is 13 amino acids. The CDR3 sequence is CVSSTGNQETQYF. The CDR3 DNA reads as TGTGTCAGCAGCACGGGTAATCAAGAGACCCAGTACTTC.

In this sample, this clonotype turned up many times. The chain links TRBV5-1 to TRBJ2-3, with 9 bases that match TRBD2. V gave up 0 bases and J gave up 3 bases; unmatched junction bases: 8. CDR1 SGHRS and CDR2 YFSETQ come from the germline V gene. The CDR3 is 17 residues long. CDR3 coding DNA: TGCGCCAGCAGCTTGGCCGTCAGCGGGAGGTTTACAGATACGCAGTATTTT. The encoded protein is CASSLAVSGRFTDTQYF.

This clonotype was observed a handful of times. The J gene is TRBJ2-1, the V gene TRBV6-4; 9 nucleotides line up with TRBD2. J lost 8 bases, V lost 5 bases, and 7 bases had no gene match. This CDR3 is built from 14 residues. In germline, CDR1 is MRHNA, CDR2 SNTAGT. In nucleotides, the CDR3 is TGTGCCAGCAGTACGGGACTAGCTTGGGATGAGCAGTTCTTC. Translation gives CASSTGLAWDEQFF.

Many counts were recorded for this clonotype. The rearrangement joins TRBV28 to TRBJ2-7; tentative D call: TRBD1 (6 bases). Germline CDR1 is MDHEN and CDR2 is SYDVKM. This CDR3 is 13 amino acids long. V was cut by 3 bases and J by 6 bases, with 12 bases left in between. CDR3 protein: CASSFEQGSEQYF. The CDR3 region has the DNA TGTGCCAGCAGTTTCGAACAGGGTTCCGAGCAGTACTTC.

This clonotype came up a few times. The DNA for the CDR3 is TGCGCCAGCAGCTTGGTAAAGGCAGGGGAGACCCAGTACTTC. This sequence encodes CASSLVKAGETQYF. The V gene is TRBV5-1, the J gene TRBJ2-5, with D possibly matching TRBD1 (5 bases). The germline V gene encodes CDR1 SGHRS and CDR2 YFSETQ. This CDR3 is built from 14 residues. Trimming shortened V by 0 bases and J by 5 bases, and 11 bases separated the two germline ends.

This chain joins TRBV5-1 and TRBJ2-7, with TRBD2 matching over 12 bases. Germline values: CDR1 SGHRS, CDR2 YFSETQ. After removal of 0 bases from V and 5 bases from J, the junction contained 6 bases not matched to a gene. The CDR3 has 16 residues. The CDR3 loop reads CASSLGLAGGTDEQYF. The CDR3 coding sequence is TGCGCCAGCAGCTTGGGCCTAGCGGGAGGGACCGACGAGCAGTACTTC.

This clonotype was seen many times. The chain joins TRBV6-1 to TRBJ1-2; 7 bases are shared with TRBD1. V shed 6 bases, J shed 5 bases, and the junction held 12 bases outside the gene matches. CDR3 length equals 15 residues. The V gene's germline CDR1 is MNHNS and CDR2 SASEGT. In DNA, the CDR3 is TGTGCCAGCAGACTCACAGGGGATATTGTTTATGGCTACACCTTC. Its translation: CASRLTGDIVYGYTF.

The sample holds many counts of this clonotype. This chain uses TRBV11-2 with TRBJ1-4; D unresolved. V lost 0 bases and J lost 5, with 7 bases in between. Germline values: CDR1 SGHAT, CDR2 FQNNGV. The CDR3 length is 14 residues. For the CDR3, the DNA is TGTGCCAGCAGCTTAGACCTTGTGAATGAAAAACTGTTTTTT. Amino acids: CASSLDLVNEKLFF.

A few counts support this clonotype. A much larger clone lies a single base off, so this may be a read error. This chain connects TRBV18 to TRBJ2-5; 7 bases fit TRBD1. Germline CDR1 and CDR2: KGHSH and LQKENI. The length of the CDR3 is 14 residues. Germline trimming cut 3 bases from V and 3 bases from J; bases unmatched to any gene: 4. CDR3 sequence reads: CASSPSQGEETQYF. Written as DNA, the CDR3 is TGTGCCAGCTCACCGAGCCAGGGGGAAGAGACCCAGTACTTC.